This TCR beta chain was sequenced for a study of blood T cell repertoires in COVID-19. This CDR3 has 15 residues. From germline, CDR1 is LNHDA and CDR2 SQIVND (reference sequence). Trimming at V came to 3 bases and at J to 6 bases, leaving 8 bases not matched to a gene. Only in-frame clones appear in the TCRdb table, and some are missing; sequencing was by immunoSEQ multiplex PCR. The table has roughly 300,000 clones, roughly nine tenths seen once. This sequence originates from a woman in her twenties or thirties with COVID-19, enrolled during active disease. The sequencing input was peripheral blood. The rearrangement joins TRBV19 to TRBJ2-4, with 7 bases identical to TRBD1. CDR3 nucleotides: TGTGCCAGTAGTATGGGCCAGGGGGTAGGAAACATTCAGTACTTC. Its protein is CASSMGQGVGNIQYF.